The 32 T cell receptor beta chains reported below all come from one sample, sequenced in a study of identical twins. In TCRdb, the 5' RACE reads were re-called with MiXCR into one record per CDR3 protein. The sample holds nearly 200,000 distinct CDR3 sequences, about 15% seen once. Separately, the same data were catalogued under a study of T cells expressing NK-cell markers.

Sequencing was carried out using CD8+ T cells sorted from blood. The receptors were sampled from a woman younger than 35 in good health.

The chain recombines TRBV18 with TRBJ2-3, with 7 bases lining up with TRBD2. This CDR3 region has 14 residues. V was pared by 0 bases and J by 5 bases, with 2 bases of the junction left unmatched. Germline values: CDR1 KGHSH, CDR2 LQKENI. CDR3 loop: CASSPPAGVDTQYF. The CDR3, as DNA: TGTGCCAGCTCACCACCTGCGGGGGTAGATACGCAGTATTTT. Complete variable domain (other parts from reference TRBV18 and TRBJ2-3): NAGVMQNPRHLVRRRGQEARLRCSPMKGHSHVYWYRQLPEEGLKFMVYLQKENIIDESGMPKERFSAEFPKEGPSILRIQQVVRGDSAAYFCASSPPAGVDTQYFGPGTRLTVL.

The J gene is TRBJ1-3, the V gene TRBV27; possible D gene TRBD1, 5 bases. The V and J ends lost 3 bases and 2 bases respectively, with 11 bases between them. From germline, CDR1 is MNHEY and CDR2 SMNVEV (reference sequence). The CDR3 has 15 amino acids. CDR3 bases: TGTGCCAGCAGTTTCCAGGCAGGGACTGGAAACACCATATATTTT. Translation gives CASSFQAGTGNTIYF.

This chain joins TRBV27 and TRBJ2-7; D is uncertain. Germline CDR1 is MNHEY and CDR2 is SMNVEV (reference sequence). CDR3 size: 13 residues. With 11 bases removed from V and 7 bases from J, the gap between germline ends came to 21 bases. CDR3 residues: CASASISLREQYF. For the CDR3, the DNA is TGTGCCTCGGCATCTATCTCCCTCCGGGAGCAGTACTTC.

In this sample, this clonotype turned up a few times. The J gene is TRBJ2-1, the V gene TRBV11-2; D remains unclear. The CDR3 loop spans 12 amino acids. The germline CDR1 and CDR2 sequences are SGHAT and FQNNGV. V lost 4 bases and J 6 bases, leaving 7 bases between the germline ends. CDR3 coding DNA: TGTGCCAGCAGCTCGGTCACCAATGAGCAGTTCTTC. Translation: CASSSVTNEQFF.

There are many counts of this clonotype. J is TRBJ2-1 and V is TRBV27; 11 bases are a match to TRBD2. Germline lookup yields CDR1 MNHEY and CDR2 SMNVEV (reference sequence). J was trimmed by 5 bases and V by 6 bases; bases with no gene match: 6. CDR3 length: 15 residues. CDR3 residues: CASRLLLAGDNEQFF. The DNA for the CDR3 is TGTGCCAGCAGACTCTTACTAGCGGGAGACAATGAGCAGTTCTTC.

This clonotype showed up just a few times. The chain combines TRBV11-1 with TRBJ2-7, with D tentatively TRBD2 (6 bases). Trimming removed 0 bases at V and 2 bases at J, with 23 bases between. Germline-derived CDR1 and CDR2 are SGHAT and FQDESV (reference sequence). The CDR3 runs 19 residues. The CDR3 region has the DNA TGTGCCAGCAGCTTAGCCTCCGGGGCACACGGGAGTCCCCCCTACGAGCAGTACTTC. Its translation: CASSLASGAHGSPPYEQYF. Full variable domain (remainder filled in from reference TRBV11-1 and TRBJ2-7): EAEVAQSPRYKITEKSQAVAFWCDPISGHATLYWYRQILGQGPELLVQFQDESVVDDSQLPKDRFSAERLKGVDSTLKIQPAELGDSAMYLCASSLASGAHGSPPYEQYFGPGTRLTVT.

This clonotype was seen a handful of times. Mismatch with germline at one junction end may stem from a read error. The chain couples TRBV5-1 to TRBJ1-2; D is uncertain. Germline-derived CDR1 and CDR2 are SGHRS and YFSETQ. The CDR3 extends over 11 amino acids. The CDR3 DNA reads TGCGCCAGCGGCTTTCATCGGGGCTACACCTTC. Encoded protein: CASGFHRGYTF.

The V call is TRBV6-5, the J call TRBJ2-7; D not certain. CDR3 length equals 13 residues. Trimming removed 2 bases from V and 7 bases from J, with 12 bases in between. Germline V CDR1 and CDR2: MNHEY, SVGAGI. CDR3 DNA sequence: TGTGCCAGCAGTTACACTCCTACAGATGAGCAGTACTTC. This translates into CASSYTPTDEQYF.

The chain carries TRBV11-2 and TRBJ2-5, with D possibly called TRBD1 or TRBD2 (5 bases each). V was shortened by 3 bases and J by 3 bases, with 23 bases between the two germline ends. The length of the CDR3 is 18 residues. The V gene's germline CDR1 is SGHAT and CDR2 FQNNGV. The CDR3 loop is CASSLSPGSRTLEETQYF. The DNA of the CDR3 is TGTGCCAGCAGCTTGTCTCCGGGGAGCCGGACATTAGAAGAGACCCAGTACTTC.

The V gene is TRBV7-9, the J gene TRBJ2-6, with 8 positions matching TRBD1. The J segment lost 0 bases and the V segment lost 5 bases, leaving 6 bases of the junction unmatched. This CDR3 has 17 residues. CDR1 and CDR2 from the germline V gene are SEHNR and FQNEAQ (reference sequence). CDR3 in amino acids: CASSPTGALSGANVLTF. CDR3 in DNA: TGTGCCAGCAGCCCGACAGGGGCCCTCTCTGGGGCCAACGTCCTGACTTTC.

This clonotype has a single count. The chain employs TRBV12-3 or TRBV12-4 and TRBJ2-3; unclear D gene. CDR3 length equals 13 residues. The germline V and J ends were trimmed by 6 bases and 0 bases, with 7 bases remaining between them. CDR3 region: CASSQQSTDTQYF. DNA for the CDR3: TGTGCCAGCAGCCAGCAAAGCACAGATACGCAGTATTTT.

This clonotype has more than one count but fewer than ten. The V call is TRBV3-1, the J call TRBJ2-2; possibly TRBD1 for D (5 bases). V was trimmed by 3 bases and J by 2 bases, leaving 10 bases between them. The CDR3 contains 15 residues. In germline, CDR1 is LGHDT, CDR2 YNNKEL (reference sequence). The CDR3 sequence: CASSQSRTNTGELFF. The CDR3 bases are TGTGCCAGCAGCCAGTCGAGGACAAACACCGGGGAGCTGTTTTTT.

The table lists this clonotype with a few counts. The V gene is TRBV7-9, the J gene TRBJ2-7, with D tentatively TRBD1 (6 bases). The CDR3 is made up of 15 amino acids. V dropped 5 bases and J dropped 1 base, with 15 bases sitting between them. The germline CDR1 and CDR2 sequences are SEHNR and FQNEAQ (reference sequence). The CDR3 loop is CASSPPRGQSYEQYF. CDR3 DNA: TGTGCCAGCAGCCCGCCCAGGGGTCAGTCCTACGAGCAGTACTTC.

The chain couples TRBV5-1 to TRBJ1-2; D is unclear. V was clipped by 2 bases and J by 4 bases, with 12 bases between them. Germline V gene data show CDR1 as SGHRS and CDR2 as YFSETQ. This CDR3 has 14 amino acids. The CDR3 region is CASSLNPSSYGYTF. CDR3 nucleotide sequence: TGCGCCAGCAGCTTAAACCCCAGTTCCTATGGCTACACCTTC.

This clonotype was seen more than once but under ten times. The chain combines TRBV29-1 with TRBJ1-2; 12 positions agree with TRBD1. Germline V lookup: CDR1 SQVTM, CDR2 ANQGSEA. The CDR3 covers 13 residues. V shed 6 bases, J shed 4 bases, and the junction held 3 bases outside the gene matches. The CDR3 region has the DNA TGCAGCGTCGGGACAGGGGGCTTCTATGGCTACACCTTC. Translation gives CSVGTGGFYGYTF.

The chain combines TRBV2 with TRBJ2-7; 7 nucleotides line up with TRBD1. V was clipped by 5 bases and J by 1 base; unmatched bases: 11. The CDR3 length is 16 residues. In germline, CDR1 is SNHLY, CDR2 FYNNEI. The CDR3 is CASSPGRQGSSYEQYF. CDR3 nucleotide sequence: TGTGCCAGCAGTCCGGGTCGACAGGGAAGTTCCTACGAGCAGTACTTC.

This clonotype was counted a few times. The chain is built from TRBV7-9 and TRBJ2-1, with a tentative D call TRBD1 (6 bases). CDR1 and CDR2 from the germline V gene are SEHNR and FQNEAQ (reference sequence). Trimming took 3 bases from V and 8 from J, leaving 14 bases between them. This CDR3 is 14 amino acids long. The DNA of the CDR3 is TGTGCCAGCAGCTTGATAGGTCCAGGGGATGAGCAGTTCTTC. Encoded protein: CASSLIGPGDEQFF.

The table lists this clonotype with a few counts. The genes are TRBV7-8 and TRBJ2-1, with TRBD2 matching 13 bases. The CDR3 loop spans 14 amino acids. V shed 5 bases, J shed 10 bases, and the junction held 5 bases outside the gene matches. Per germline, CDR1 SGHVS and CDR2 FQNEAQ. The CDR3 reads CASSRGLAGTEQFF. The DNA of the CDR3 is TGTGCCAGCAGCCGGGGACTAGCGGGAACCGAGCAGTTCTTC.

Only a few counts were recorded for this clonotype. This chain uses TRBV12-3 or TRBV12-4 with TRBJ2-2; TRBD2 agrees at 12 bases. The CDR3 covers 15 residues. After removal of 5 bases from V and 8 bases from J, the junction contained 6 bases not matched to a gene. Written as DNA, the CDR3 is TGTGCCAGCAGTCCTAGCGGGGGGGCCTCTGGGGAGCTGTTTTTT. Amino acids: CASSPSGGASGELFF.

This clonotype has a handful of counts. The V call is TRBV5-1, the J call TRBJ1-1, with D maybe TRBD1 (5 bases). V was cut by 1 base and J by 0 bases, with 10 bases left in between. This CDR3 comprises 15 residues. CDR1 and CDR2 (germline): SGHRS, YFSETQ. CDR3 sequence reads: CASSLRGSMNTEAFF. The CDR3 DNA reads TGCGCCAGCAGCTTGAGGGGTAGCATGAACACTGAAGCTTTCTTT. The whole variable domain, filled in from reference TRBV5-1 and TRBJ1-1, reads KAGVTQTPRYLIKTRGQQVTLSCSPISGHRSVSWYQQTPGQGLQFLFEYFSETQRNKGNFPGRFSGRQFSNSRSEMNVSTLELGDSALYLCASSLRGSMNTEAFFGQGTRLTVV.

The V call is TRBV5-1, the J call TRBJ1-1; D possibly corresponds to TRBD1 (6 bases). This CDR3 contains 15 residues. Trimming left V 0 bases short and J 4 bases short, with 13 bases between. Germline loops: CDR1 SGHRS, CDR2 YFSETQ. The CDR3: CASSLEPGEATEAFF. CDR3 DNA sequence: TGCGCCAGCAGCTTGGAGCCAGGGGAGGCCACTGAAGCTTTCTTT.

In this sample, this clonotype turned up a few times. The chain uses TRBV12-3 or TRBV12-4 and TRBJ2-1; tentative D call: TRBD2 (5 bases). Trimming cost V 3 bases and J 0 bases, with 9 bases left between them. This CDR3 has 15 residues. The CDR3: CASSFSGNSYNEQFF. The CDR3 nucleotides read TGTGCCAGCAGTTTTTCGGGGAACTCCTACAATGAGCAGTTCTTC.

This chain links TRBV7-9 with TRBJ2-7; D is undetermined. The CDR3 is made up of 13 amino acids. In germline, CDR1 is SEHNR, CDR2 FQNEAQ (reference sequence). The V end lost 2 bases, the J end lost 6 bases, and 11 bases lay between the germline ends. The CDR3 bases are TGTGCCAGCAGCTTAATGGGTGATCCCGAGCAGTACTTC. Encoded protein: CASSLMGDPEQYF.

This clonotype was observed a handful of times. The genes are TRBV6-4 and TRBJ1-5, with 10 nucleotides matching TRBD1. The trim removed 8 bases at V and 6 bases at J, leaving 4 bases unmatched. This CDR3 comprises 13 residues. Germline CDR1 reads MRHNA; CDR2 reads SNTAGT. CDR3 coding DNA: TGTGCCAGCCGGGACAGGGGCGTTCAGCCCCAGCATTTT. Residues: CASRDRGVQPQHF.

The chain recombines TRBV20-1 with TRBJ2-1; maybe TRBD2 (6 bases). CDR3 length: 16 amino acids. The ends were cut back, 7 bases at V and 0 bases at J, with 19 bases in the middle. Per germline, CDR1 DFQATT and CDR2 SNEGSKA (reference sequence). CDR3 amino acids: CSVNPRDSSSYNEQFF. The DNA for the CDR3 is TGCAGTGTTAATCCCCGGGACTCCAGCTCCTACAATGAGCAGTTCTTC.

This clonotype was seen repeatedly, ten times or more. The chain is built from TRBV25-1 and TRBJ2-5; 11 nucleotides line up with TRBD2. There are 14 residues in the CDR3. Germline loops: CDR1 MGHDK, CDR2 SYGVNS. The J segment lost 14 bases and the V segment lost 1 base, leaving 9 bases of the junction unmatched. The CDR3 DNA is TGTGCCAGCAGTGAATTGGCTAGCGGGGGGACTCAATACTTC. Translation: CASSELASGGTQYF.

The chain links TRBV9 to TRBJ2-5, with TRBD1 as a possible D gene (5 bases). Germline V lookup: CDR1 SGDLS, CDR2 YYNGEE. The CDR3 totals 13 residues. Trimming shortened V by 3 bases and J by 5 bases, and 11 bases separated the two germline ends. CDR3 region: CASSGDSRETQYF. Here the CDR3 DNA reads TGTGCCAGCAGCGGCGACAGTCGGGAGACCCAGTACTTC.

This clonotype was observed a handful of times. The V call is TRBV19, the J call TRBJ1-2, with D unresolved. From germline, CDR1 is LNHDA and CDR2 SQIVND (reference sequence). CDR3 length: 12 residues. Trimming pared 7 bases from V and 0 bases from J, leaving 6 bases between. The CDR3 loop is CASKETNYGYTF. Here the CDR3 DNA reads TGTGCCAGTAAGGAGACTAACTATGGCTACACCTTC.

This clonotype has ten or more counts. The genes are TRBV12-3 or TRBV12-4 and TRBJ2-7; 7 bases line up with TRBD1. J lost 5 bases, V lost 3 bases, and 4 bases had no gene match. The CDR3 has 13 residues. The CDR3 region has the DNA TGTGCCAGCAGTTTCGCCAGGGGGAACGAGCAGTACTTC. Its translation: CASSFARGNEQYF.

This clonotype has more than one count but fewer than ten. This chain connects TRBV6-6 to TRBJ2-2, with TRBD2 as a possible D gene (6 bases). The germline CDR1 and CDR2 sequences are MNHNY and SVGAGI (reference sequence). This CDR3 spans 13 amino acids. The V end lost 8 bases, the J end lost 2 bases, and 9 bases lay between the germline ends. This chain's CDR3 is CASSGLNTGELFF. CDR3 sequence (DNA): TGTGCCAGCTCGGGACTCAACACCGGGGAGCTGTTTTTT.

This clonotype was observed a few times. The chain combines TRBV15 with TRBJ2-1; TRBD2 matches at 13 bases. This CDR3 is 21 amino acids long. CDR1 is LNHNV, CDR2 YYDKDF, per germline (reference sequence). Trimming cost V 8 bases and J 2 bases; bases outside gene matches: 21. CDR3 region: CATRSGLAGATGSVPYNEQFF. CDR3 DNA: TGTGCCACCCGCTCTGGACTAGCGGGGGCCACCGGATCAGTACCCTACAATGAGCAGTTCTTC.

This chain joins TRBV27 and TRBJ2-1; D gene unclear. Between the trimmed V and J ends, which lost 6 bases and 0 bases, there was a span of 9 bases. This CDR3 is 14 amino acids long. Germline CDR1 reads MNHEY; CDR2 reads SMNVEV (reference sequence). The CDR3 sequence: CASRGLGSYNEQFF. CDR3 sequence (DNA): TGTGCCAGCAGAGGGCTGGGCTCCTACAATGAGCAGTTCTTC.